The present T cell receptor beta chain was sequenced within a study of cytomegalovirus exposure and HLA in healthy donors listed by TCRdb under 2017. Regarding the complete study: An earlier analysis of approximately 640 of the donors reported about 290 Gb of sequence data and about 100 million unique TCR beta sequences from roughly 200 million T cells. An early release covering over 500 HLA-typed donors comprised 300 to 350 gigabases of sequencing data and approximately 80 million unique TCR sequences. Of the 300 to 450 genotyped donors, over 80% were placed in the genetic ancestry cluster associated with self-reported Caucasian donors. The study was designed to test whether signatures of past pathogen exposure could be identified by cataloging public T cell receptors. Using immunosequencing, the study profiled T cell repertoires from 500 to 800 subjects and related those repertoires to cytomegalovirus serostatus. Besides the first cohort of under 700 subjects, a separate validation cohort made up of over 100 different subjects was used. To predict cytomegalovirus infection status, the study combined high-throughput TCR immunosequencing, statistical association of individual TCRs with disease status, and machine learning. To study patterns of TCR occurrence, a later analysis re-analyzed previously published TCR beta repertoires from more than 550 donors and added high-resolution HLA genotyping. Rather than using new phenotypic data, the later analysis identified candidate immune exposures from TCR beta sequences and from how often those sequences occurred across donors. An earlier analysis of 587 of the donors used high-throughput TCR beta sequencing to judge whether each TCR beta V gene segment behaved as functional or pseudogenic. Donor age, sex, ethnicity and CMV serostatus were compiled together with the repertoire data. Genome-wide SNP genotypes for about 60% of the roughly 700 donors were used in a later genetic analysis, which treated that subset as a discovery cohort. Every discovery cohort repertoire had been produced on one sequencing platform. HLA typing covered class I and class II loci at four-digit resolution. The number of typed donors differed by locus: roughly 629-640 for A, B, C, DRB1 and DQB1; 500 to 550 for DQA1; about 600 for DPA1; and some 430 for DPB1. Roughly five DR-DQ haplotypes were handled as single units for association and clustering, since linkage in the cohort was strong. On average, around 200,000 unique TCR beta nucleotide sequences were sequenced per donor among fewer than 500 genotyped donors of the cohort, with 15% to 20% of those sequences being non-productive. Study-level results and caveats: Because HLA typing was missing for some donors at each locus, association tests included only the typed subset. The earlier analysis of nearly 600 of the donors excluded roughly 16 rarely observed V segments, including chromosome 9 orphons, because counts were too low. The authors suggested that the approach could potentially be generalized to other disease states and immunological phenotypes. Linkage disequilibrium might explain the correlated functional status among segregating V segments, but an unknown experimental factor could not be excluded. In an earlier analysis of 587 of the donors, most TCR beta V segments were observed in productive rearrangements about 87% or about 30% of the time, broadly matching IMGT annotations. In a later genetic analysis, a missense DCLRE1C variant was associated with V-gene and J-gene trimming of TCR beta chains, and the association was replicated in an independent cohort. Three of the identified cytomegalovirus-associated TCR beta chains were confirmed in vitro to be specific for cytomegalovirus antigens. Immune exposure information for the cohort was limited to CMV serostatus. The sequencing pipeline was judged likely to have produced a cluster of highly shared sequence variants as a technical artifact. Assigning TCR associations to individual alleles was difficult when HLA alleles, especially DR and DQ, strongly co-occurred. A further reported finding was that TCR beta sequences accurately predicted the HLA-A and HLA-B alleles for most subjects in the first cohort. The classifier was reported to diagnose cytomegalovirus status with high specificity and sensitivity in both the original cohort and the validation cohort. A later analysis associated roughly 17,000 TCR beta sequences with specific HLA alleles at a false discovery rate of 0.05. The study gave a list of roughly 150 TCR beta chains associated with cytomegalovirus. Presence/absence analyses assumed roughly uniform sequencing depth across donors, an assumption that may not hold. According to a later analysis, parvovirus B19, influenza, CMV and Epstein-Barr virus appeared linked to several top co-occurrence clusters. Compared with the 666-donor mean, donors in an Asian-associated ancestry cluster had fewer N-insertions in productive TCRs, according to a later genetic analysis. Some IMGT-functional V segments, including TRBV6-2 and TRBV6-3, could not be distinguished by the 87-base-pair reads and were therefore excluded. This cohort had only TCR beta chains sequenced, and the lack of alpha or paired-chain data limited which features could be detected. A later analysis found that most CMV-associated TCR beta chains appeared HLA-restricted, with HLA associations seemingly driven largely by CMV exposure. In a later analysis, TCR association rates were found to vary across HLA loci, with the most associated TCRs seen for DRB1 alleles and the fewest for HLA-C alleles. In a later analysis, HLA-associated TCR beta chains showed more clonal expansion and lower generation probabilities than non-associated chains that were equally common. Most TCR sequences were seen in very few donors, while some public TCRs were found in many individuals.

The library was made by the immunoSEQ multiplex PCR assay. For the multiplex PCR, a mixture combining 60 forward primers for TCR Vbeta segments and 13 reverse primers for TCR Jbeta segments was used. The CDR3 region of rearranged TCR beta genes was amplified from genomic DNA with a multiplex PCR assay. The amplified TCR beta libraries were sequenced on the Illumina HiSeq System as 87-base-pair reads. The original pipeline was this. In a later analysis, tens of millions of unique TCR beta chains were counted across the approximately 640 repertoires, and roughly 11 million of these chains were shared by at least two donors. A nearest-neighbor algorithm error-corrected the raw reads and collapsed the reads into unique sequences, merging closely related sequences to remove PCR and sequencing errors. CDR3 sequences were aligned to IMGT reference sequences to assign V, D and J gene segments. For a sequence to be retained, a match of at least six nucleotides was required to both a V gene segment and a J gene segment. A rearrangement was called productive if the CDR3 had no stop codons and remained in frame with V and J, and every other rearrangement was called non-productive. CDR3 was defined according to IMGT convention as the region running from the second conserved V-encoded cysteine to the conserved J-encoded phenylalanine. In an earlier analysis of some 550 of the donors, sequences lacking an unambiguous match to a single V gene segment were excluded. An earlier analysis of just under 600 of the donors called V segments functional above 56.7% productive rearrangements and segregating when the between-donor standard deviation exceeded 5%. A statistical classification framework was developed to diagnose cytomegalovirus status using the catalog of TCR beta chain sequences. In a later analysis, TCR nucleotide sequences were compared against IMGT/GENE-DB human TR gene sequences so that V and J genes could be assigned. A later analysis assigned CDR3 sequences and most-parsimonious VDJ recombination scenarios with the TCRdist pipeline. In a later analysis, each TCR beta chain was defined by its CDR3 amino acid sequence together with its V-gene family, and reads lacking a unique V-gene family were excluded. In a later analysis, 500 to 650 highly shared, low-generation-probability nucleotide sequences were removed to address suspected cross-contamination and a sequencing artifact. For each public chain, a later analysis derived a clonal expansion index from normalized ranks of inferred template counts within each repertoire. Generation probabilities in a later analysis came from a VDJ recombination model fitted to out-of-frame rearrangements, and those results were checked against IGoR. A later analysis scored TCR-TCR, TCR-HLA and TCR-CMV co-occurrence with hypergeometric tests, applying a repertoire-size bias correction to TCR pairs. In a later analysis, false discovery rates were estimated by permuting HLA or CMV assignments 20 times. A later analysis grouped co-occurring TCRs with DBSCAN, adding TCRdist sequence similarity when clustering within HLA-allele-positive subsets. Repertoires with fewer than 30,000 or more than 120,000 public chains, plus five repertoires with anomalous nucleotide sharing, were excluded from co-occurrence clustering. The source is immuneACCESS, and TCRdb retained only in-frame sequences with V and J called. Part of the clones is not carried over; for the studies checked, unresolved V genes explain less than half of this, and the remainder is unexplained. V and J calls and clone size are given by that table; D and trimming were obtained from the DNA. The table for this sample lists some 87,000 clones; under 85% of them were counted only once. 2.5% to 3.5% of the sample comes from the top ten.

In its sample, this clone was seen a few times. Its antigen specificity is not known. No much larger clonotype is one base removed from it; base qualities were not supplied. Ends trimmed: V by 8 bases, J by 8 bases; bases unmatched to a gene: 6. From cysteine to phenylalanine, the CDR3 is 13 amino acids long. Kept here is only the CDR3 DNA, which spans 39 bases and is read in frame from base 1. The CDR1 and CDR2 encoded by the germline V gene are ENHRY and SYGVKD. In total, fewer than 750 healthy bone marrow donors made up the cohort. All cohort members were sampled while nominally healthy, although unrecorded immune exposures were likely present. The donor was CMV seronegative and belonged to the group of 352 seronegative cohort members. Every donor gave a peripheral blood sample, and the peripheral blood mononuclear cells from that sample were used for TCR beta sequencing. Genomic DNA extraction from the blood cell samples was performed with the Qiagen DNeasy Blood Extraction Kit.

Recombination joined TRBV10-3 with TRBJ1-4, and 9 bases in between align with TRBD1. This receptor was identified in a man younger than 45 in good health and CMV-seronegative. The sequenced sample consisted of PBMCs. The nucleotide sequence reads as follows: TGTGCCATCGGGACAGGGTCTGAAGAAAAACTGTTTTTT. Protein translation: CAIGTGSEEKLFF.